The clone carrying this T cell receptor beta chain was recorded once. Germline assignment: CDR1 MNHNY and CDR2 SVGAGI (reference sequence). V shed 6 bases and J shed 5 bases, with 17 bases lying between them. The CDR3 totals 15 residues. This sample was included in a study of shared T cell receptors in the human thymus. Data came from immunoSEQ multiplex PCR; TCRdb stores just in-frame clones and leaves some out. The table has around 68,000 clones, 90% to 95% seen once. This chain uses TRBV6-6 with TRBJ1-5; D not certain. The sequence derives from a human donor. The specimen sequenced was thymocytes. In DNA, the CDR3 is TGTGCCAGCAGCCCCCCCCAGCTCCACCATCAGCCCCAGCATTTT. Amino acids: CASSPPQLHHQPQHF.